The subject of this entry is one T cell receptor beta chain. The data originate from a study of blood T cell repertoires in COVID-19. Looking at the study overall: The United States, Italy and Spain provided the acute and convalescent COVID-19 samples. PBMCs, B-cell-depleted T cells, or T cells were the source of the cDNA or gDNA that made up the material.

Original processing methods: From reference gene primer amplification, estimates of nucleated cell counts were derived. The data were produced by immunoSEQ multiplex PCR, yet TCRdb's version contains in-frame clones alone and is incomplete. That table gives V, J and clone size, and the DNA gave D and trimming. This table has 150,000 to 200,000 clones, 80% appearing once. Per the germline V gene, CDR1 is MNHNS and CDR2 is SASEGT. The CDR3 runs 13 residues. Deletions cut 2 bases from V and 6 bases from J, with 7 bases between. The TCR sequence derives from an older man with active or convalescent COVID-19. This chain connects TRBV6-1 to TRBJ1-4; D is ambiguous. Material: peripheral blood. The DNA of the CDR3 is TGTGCCAGCAGTGAACCCTTTTATGAAAAACTGTTTTTT. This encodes CASSEPFYEKLFF.